This passage covers 29 T cell receptor beta chains from one sample sequenced in a study of blood T cells in healthy people across ages. Then a second PCR, running about 6 to 12 cycles, was carried out with a sample-barcoded 5' primer and a J-beta primer mix. TCRdb re-analysed the 5' RACE reads in MiXCR, keeping a single row per CDR3 protein. This table has roughly 800,000 distinct CDR3 sequences, 58% appearing once. The sequencing input was blood. The receptors here all came from a man aged 30-40 years in good health.

The chain joins TRBV6-1 to TRBJ2-7, with D perhaps matching TRBD2 (5 bases). Germline V gives CDR1 MNHNS, CDR2 SASEGT. With 3 bases removed from V and 3 bases from J, the gap between germline ends came to 9 bases. CDR3 size: 13 residues. The CDR3 DNA reads TGTGCCAGCAGTGACTGGAGCGGCTACGAGCAGTACTTC. Translated: CASSDWSGYEQYF.

The rearrangement uses TRBV10-2 and TRBJ2-6, with D tentatively TRBD1 (5 bases). CDR1 and CDR2 (germline): WSHSY, SAAADI. CDR3 length: 16 amino acids. V was shortened by 2 bases and J by 0 bases, with 8 bases between the two germline ends. For the CDR3, the DNA is TGCGCCAGCAGTGAGCCAGGGTTCTCTGGGGCCAACGTCCTGACTTTC. It translates to CASSEPGFSGANVLTF.

V gene TRBV12-3 or TRBV12-4 combines with J gene TRBJ2-1; 11 positions match TRBD2. The CDR3 is 16 residues long. J lost 15 bases, V lost 4 bases, and 17 bases had no gene match. This chain's CDR3 is CASSWGGTSGTSALFF. CDR3 bases: TGTGCCAGCAGTTGGGGAGGGACTAGCGGAACTAGCGCGTTGTTCTTC.

The CDR3 DNA is TGTGCCAGCAGCTTGGCCACAGGGCCGTACTATGGCTACACCTTC. Amino acid sequence: CASSLATGPYYGYTF. This chain uses TRBV5-8 with TRBJ1-2, with a weak D call TRBD1 (6 bases). The V gene lost 0 bases and the J gene lost 3 bases, with 12 bases spanning the gap. Germline V gene lookup returns CDR1 SGHTS and CDR2 YDEGEE. This CDR3 has 15 amino acids.

V usage is TRBV3-1 and J usage is TRBJ2-1; TRBD2 matches 8 bases. The CDR3 has 15 amino acids. Germline-derived CDR1 and CDR2 are LGHDT and YNNKEL (reference sequence). V was clipped by 0 bases and J by 9 bases; unmatched bases: 7. This chain's CDR3 is CASSQDASGSPEQFF. CDR3 coding DNA: TGTGCCAGCAGCCAAGACGCCAGCGGGAGTCCTGAGCAGTTCTTC.

About this clonotype: Compared with germline, one end of the junction differs, possibly owing to a read error. The rearrangement joins TRBV6-6 to TRBJ1-6; D remains ambiguous. CDR1 and CDR2 (germline): MNHNY, SVGAGI (reference sequence). The CDR3 runs to 14 residues. CDR3 DNA: TGTTCCAGCAGTGACAAGGGTCTTAATTCACCCCTCCACTTT. Protein sequence: CSSSDKGLNSPLHF.

The V gene is TRBV4-2, the J gene TRBJ1-1; no clear D. The CDR3 consists of 12 residues. V dropped 1 base and J dropped 11 bases, with 11 bases sitting between them. Per the germline V gene, CDR1 is LGHNA and CDR2 is YNFKEQ. The CDR3 nucleotides are TGTGCCAGCAGCCAAGGCGGGGTGGAGGCTTTCTTT. Protein sequence: CASSQGGVEAFF.

Note on this clonotype: A clone one base away is much larger, so this may be a read error. This rearrangement joins TRBV20-1 to TRBJ2-1; no reliable D call. The germline gives CDR1 DFQATT, CDR2 SNEGSKA (reference sequence). The CDR3 covers 12 residues. V gave up 1 base and J gave up 9 bases, with 10 bases separating them. The CDR3 protein is CSARGPESEQFF. As DNA, the CDR3 is TGCAGTGCTAGAGGTCCTGAGAGTGAGCAGTTCTTC.

Worth noting for this clonotype: Being one base from a much bigger clone, this may be a read error. The chain joins TRBV19 to TRBJ2-5; possibly TRBD1 for D (5 bases). The CDR3 has 15 residues. CDR1 is LNHDA and CDR2 is SQIVND in the germline V gene (reference sequence). Here the CDR3 DNA reads TGTGCCGGTAGGGAAAGGGGCGAGGAGAAGGAGACCCAGTACTTC. Encoded protein: CAGRERGEEKETQYF.

This chain connects TRBV6-2 or TRBV6-3 to TRBJ2-3; no clear D. The CDR3 runs to 15 residues. V was trimmed by 1 base and J by 5 bases, leaving 13 bases between them. CDR1 is MNHEY and CDR2 is SVGEGT in the germline V gene. DNA of the CDR3: TGTGCCAGCAGTTACTTCCCTCTAAACAAAGATACGCAGTATTTT. The encoded protein is CASSYFPLNKDTQYF.

The CDR3 DNA follows: TGCGCCAGCAGCTTCGGGACAGGGATTACCTACAATGAGCAGTTCTTC. This codes for CASSFGTGITYNEQFF. The chain combines TRBV5-1 with TRBJ2-1; 9 bases line up with TRBD1. CDR1 is SGHRS, CDR2 YFSETQ, per germline. Trimming at V came to 2 bases and at J to 2 bases, leaving 5 bases not matched to a gene. The CDR3 sequence is 16 residues long.

This clonotype appeared a few times. The chain employs TRBV28 and TRBJ2-1, with a possible D match to TRBD2 (7 bases). V gave up 10 bases and J gave up 7 bases, with 17 bases separating them. From germline, CDR1 is MDHEN and CDR2 SYDVKM. This CDR3 region has 13 residues. The CDR3 loop reads CATRLQGGNEQFF. The CDR3 DNA reads TGTGCCACCAGACTACAGGGAGGGAATGAGCAGTTCTTC.

This chain connects TRBV18 to TRBJ2-6, with 10 bases fitting TRBD1. The J segment lost 11 bases and the V segment lost 6 bases, leaving 13 bases of the junction unmatched. Germline CDR1 and CDR2: KGHSH and LQKENI. The CDR3 covers 16 residues. CDR3 in DNA: TGTGCCAGCTCCGCGAACCCGGGACAGGGGAGAGACGTCCTGACTTTC. It encodes CASSANPGQGRDVLTF.

This clonotype appeared once. The V gene is TRBV29-1, the J gene TRBJ1-1, with D perhaps matching TRBD1 (5 bases). CDR3 length: 15 amino acids. The V and J ends lost 0 bases and 8 bases respectively, with 19 bases between them. Per germline, CDR1 SQVTM and CDR2 ANQGSEA. CDR3 residues: CSVEDWVSTVHEAFF. DNA for the CDR3: TGCAGCGTTGAAGATTGGGTTTCGACAGTACACGAAGCTTTCTTT. Full variable domain (rest looked up from reference TRBV29-1 and TRBJ1-1): SAVISQKPSRDICQRGTSLTIQCQVDSQVTMMFWYRQQPGQSLTLIATANQGSEATYESGFVIDKFPISRPNLTFSTLTVSNMSPEDSSIYLCSVEDWVSTVHEAFFGQGTRLTVV.

This clonotype came up a few times. The V and J genes are TRBV29-1 and TRBJ2-1; weak D call: TRBD1 (6 bases). The V end was cut by 7 bases, the J end by 5 bases, with 9 bases between. CDR1 is SQVTM, CDR2 ANQGSEA, per germline. CDR3 size: 11 residues. CDR3 sequence reads: CSGTVNNEQFF. Written as DNA, the CDR3 is TGCAGCGGGACAGTAAACAATGAGCAGTTCTTC.

The table lists this clonotype with a count of one. A much larger clonotype is one base distant, so this may be a read error. The chain carries TRBV24-1 and TRBJ2-7; D uncertain. CDR1 is KGHDR, CDR2 SFDVKD, per germline. CDR3 size: 14 residues. V dropped 4 bases and J dropped 3 bases, with 12 bases sitting between them. The CDR3 spells CATSEATSLYEQYF. As DNA, the CDR3 is TGTGCCACCAGTGAAGCAACGTCCCTCTACGAGCAGTACTTC.

V gene TRBV12-3 or TRBV12-4 combines with J gene TRBJ1-5, with D unresolved. The CDR3 spans 17 residues. V was clipped by 8 bases and J by 3 bases, with 23 bases between them. CDR3 protein: CASHLLGVNVTNQPQHF. CDR3 coding DNA: TGTGCCAGCCACCTACTCGGGGTGAACGTGACCAATCAGCCCCAGCATTTT.

The gene calls are TRBV9 and TRBJ2-1; weak D call: TRBD2 (6 bases). V lost 3 bases and J 2 bases, leaving 15 bases between the germline ends. The CDR3 runs to 16 residues. The germline gives CDR1 SGDLS, CDR2 YYNGEE. CDR3 sequence (DNA): TGTGCCAGCAGCGCTTCCGGGAGCCGGACCTACAATGAGCAGTTCTTC. Translation gives CASSASGSRTYNEQFF.

V usage is TRBV2 and J usage is TRBJ1-5; D unclear. CDR3 length: 16 amino acids. The V end lost 4 bases, the J end lost 5 bases, and 18 bases lay between the germline ends. Germline CDR1 and CDR2: SNHLY and FYNNEI. The CDR3 here is CASSAPVGEKYQPQHF. The DNA of the CDR3 is TGTGCCAGCAGTGCCCCCGTGGGAGAGAAGTATCAGCCCCAGCATTTT.

The V and J genes are TRBV3-1 and TRBJ2-1; either TRBD1 or TRBD2 may supply D (5 bases each). Germline V gene data show CDR1 as LGHDT and CDR2 as YNNKEL (reference sequence). V lost 0 bases and J lost 3, with 15 bases in between. This CDR3 contains 17 residues. CDR3 bases: TGTGCCAGCAGCCAAGATCTAGGAGGACACCGCTACAATGAGCAGTTCTTC. Amino acids: CASSQDLGGHRYNEQFF.

The rearrangement links TRBV20-1 to TRBJ2-2; no reliable D call. Trimming cost V 5 bases and J 5 bases, with 12 bases left between them. This CDR3 has 13 residues. Germline CDR1 DFQATT, CDR2 SNEGSKA (reference sequence). The CDR3 bases are TGCAGTGCTCGACCCTGGATGACCGGGGAGCTGTTTTTT. It codes for CSARPWMTGELFF.

This clonotype was seen more than once but under ten times. The genes are TRBV9 and TRBJ2-7, with a possible D match to TRBD2 (5 bases). CDR3 length: 14 residues. V lost 6 bases and J lost 2, with 15 bases in between. Germline CDR1 is SGDLS and CDR2 is YYNGEE. CDR3 DNA sequence: TGTGCCAGCAACCCTACCCGAGGGCCCTACGAGCAGTACTTC. This encodes CASNPTRGPYEQYF.

The CDR3: CASKTNGGTNEKLFF. As DNA, the CDR3 is TGTGCCAGCAAGACCAACGGGGGAACTAATGAAAAACTGTTTTTT. The J gene is TRBJ1-4, the V gene TRBV25-1; D may be TRBD1 (5 bases). CDR1 and CDR2 from the germline V gene are MGHDK and SYGVNS. The CDR3 spans 15 residues. V lost 7 bases and J 1 base, leaving 13 bases between the germline ends.

In this sample, this clonotype turned up a few times. J is TRBJ1-1 and V is TRBV12-3 or TRBV12-4; perhaps TRBD1 as D (5 bases). The CDR3 has 13 amino acids. V shed 6 bases and J shed 3 bases, with 11 bases lying between them. The CDR3 DNA sequence: TGTGCCAGCAGGGGGCCGCTCCACACTGAAGCTTTCTTT. This codes for CASRGPLHTEAFF.

The chain joins TRBV10-1 to TRBJ2-3; 9 positions match TRBD2. CDR3 length: 16 amino acids. V was clipped by 2 bases and J by 4 bases; unmatched bases: 7. The germline V gene encodes CDR1 WNHNN and CDR2 SYGVQD (reference sequence). Here the CDR3 reads CASSEAGAGGADTQYF. CDR3 coding DNA: TGCGCCAGCAGTGAGGCAGGAGCGGGGGGCGCAGATACGCAGTATTTT.

As to this clonotype: The missing conserved phenylalanine or tryptophan at the end of this CDR3 makes a read error likely. The V and J genes are TRBV20-1 and TRBJ1-5; 8 nucleotides agree with TRBD1. The CDR3 runs to 14 residues. Germline V gene data show CDR1 as DFQATT and CDR2 as SNEGSKA (reference sequence). J gave up 6 bases and V 7 bases, and 11 bases lay outside the gene matches. The CDR3 nucleotides are TGCAGTGTCCCGGACAGGGTTCCGGGTCAGCCCCAGCATTTG. Encoded protein: CSVPDRVPGQPQHL.

This clonotype showed up just a few times. The chain joins TRBV5-1 to TRBJ2-7, with D perhaps TRBD1 (6 bases). Trimming removed 2 bases from V and 6 bases from J, with 15 bases in between. The germline gives CDR1 SGHRS, CDR2 YFSETQ. The CDR3 is 14 amino acids. For the CDR3, the DNA is TGCGCCAGCAGCTTAGGACAGACGACTTCCGAGCAGTACTTC. Translated, it gives CASSLGQTTSEQYF.

The V call is TRBV20-1, the J call TRBJ2-4, with 7 bases lining up with TRBD1. The DNA end favors TRBJ2-7, so the J call may be wrong. The CDR3 length is 13 residues. Germline-derived CDR1 and CDR2 are DFQATT and SNEGSKA (reference sequence). The CDR3 region has the DNA TGCAGTGCTAGAGGGGACAGACGCCTCGAGCAGTACTTC. It is translated as CSARGDRRLEQYF.

This clonotype has more than one count but fewer than ten. The genes are TRBV20-1 and TRBJ1-1; no reliable D call. V was shortened by 0 bases and J by 0 bases, with 20 bases between the two germline ends. The V gene's germline CDR1 is DFQATT and CDR2 SNEGSKA (reference sequence). The CDR3 extends over 18 amino acids. CDR3 in DNA: TGCAGTGCTAGAGATCGTGCAGAGTTGCTTGGCATGAACACTGAAGCTTTCTTT. It specifies CSARDRAELLGMNTEAFF.